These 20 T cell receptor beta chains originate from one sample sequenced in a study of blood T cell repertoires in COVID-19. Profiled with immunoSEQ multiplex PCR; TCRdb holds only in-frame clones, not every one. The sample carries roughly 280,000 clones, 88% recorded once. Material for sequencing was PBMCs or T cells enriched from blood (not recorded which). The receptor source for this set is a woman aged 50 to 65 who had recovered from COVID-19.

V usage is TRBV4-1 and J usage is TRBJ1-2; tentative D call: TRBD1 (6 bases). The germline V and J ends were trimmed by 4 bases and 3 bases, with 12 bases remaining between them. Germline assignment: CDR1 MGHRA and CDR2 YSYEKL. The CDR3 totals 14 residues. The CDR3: CASSPTGWDYGYTF. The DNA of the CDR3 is TGCGCCAGCAGCCCTACAGGGTGGGACTATGGCTACACCTTC.

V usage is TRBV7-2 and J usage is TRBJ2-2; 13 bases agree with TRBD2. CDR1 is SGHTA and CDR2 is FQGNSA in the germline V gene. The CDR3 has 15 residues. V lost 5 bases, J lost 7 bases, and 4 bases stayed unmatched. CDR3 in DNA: TGTGCCAGCAGCCGGACTAGCGGGAGTGGCGGGGAGCTGTTTTTT. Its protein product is CASSRTSGSGGELFF.

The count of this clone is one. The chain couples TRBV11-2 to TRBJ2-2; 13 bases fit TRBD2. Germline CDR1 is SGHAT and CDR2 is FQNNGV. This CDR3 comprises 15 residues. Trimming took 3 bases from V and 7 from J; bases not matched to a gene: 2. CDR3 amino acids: CASSFGLAGVGELFF. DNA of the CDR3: TGTGCCAGCAGCTTCGGACTAGCGGGAGTCGGGGAGCTGTTTTTT.

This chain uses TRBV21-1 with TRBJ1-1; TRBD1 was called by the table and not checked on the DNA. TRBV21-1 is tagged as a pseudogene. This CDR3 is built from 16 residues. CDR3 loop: CASSKTPDRQNTEAFF. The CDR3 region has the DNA TGTGCCAGCAGCAAAACCCCAGACAGACAGAACACTGAAGCTTTCTTT.

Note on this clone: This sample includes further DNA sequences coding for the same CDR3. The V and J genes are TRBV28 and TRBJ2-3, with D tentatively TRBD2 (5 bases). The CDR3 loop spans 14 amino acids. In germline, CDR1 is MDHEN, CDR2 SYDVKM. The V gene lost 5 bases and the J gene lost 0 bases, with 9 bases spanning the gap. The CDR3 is CASSLGGSTDTQYF. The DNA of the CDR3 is TGTGCCAGCAGTCTCGGCGGGAGCACAGATACGCAGTATTTT.

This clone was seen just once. The CDR3 here is CASSTDRGEKLFF. The DNA of the CDR3 is TGTGCCAGCAGTACTGACAGGGGTGAAAAACTGTTTTTT. The genes are TRBV6-4 and TRBJ1-4, with 8 bases lining up with TRBD1. The CDR3 sequence is 13 residues long. CDR1 and CDR2 from the germline V gene are MRHNA and SNTAGT. Trimming took 5 bases from V and 7 from J; bases not matched to a gene: 3.

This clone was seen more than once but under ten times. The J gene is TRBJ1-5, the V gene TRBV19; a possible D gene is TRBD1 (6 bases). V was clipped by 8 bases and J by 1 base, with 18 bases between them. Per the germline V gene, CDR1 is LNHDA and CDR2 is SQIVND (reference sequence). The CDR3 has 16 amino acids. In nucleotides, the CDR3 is TGTGCCAGTGCCTCGGGGGGGGCGCGGAGCAATCAGCCCCAGCATTTT. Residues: CASASGGARSNQPQHF. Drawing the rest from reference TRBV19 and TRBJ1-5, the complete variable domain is DGGITQSPKYLFRKEGQNVTLSCEQNLNHDAMYWYRQDPGQGLRLIYYSQIVNDFQKGDIAEGYSVSREKKESFPLTVTSAQKNPTAFYLCASASGGARSNQPQHFGDGTRLSIL.

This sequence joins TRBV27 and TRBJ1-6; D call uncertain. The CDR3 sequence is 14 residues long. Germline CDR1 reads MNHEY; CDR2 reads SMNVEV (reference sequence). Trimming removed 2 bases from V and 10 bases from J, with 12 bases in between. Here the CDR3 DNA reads TGTGCCAGCAGTTTAAGAGCCCTTGAATCACCCCTCCACTTT. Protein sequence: CASSLRALESPLHF.

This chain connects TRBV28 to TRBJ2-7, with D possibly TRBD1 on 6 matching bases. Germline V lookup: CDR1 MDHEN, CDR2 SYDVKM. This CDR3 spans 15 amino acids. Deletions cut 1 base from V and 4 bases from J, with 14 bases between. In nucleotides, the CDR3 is TGTGCCAGCAGTTTATCGGACAGACTGCTATACGAGCAGTACTTC. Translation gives CASSLSDRLLYEQYF.

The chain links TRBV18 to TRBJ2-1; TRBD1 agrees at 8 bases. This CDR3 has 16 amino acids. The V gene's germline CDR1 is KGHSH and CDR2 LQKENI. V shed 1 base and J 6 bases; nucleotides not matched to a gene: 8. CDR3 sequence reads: CASSPRAGGYFNEQFF. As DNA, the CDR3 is TGTGCCAGCTCACCACGGGCAGGGGGCTATTTCAATGAGCAGTTCTTC. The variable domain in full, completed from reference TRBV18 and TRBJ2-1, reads NAGVMQNPRHLVRRRGQEARLRCSPMKGHSHVYWYRQLPEEGLKFMVYLQKENIIDESGMPKERFSAEFPKEGPSILRIQQVVRGDSAAYFCASSPRAGGYFNEQFFGPGTRLTVL.

CDR3 coding DNA: TGCGCCAGCAGCCTAGCGGAGTACTACGAGCAGTACTTC. Its translation: CASSLAEYYEQYF. This chain joins TRBV23-1 and TRBJ2-7; 7 bases agree with TRBD2. TRBV23-1 has ORF status, its function being uncertain. The CDR3 has 13 residues. The ends lost 6 bases at V and 3 bases at J; junction bases unmatched: 5.

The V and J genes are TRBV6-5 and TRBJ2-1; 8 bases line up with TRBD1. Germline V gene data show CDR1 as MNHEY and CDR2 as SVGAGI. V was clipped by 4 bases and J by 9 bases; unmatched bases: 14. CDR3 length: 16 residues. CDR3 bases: TGTGCCAGCAGTTCACGCCGGACAGGGATTTCTAGTGAGCAGTTCTTC. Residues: CASSSRRTGISSEQFF.

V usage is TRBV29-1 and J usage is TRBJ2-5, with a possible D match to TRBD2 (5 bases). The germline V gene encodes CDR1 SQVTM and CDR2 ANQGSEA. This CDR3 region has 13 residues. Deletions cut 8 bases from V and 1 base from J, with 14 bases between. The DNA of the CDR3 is TGCAGCATCCTTGAGGGCAGCCAAGAGACCCAGTACTTC. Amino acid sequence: CSILEGSQETQYF.

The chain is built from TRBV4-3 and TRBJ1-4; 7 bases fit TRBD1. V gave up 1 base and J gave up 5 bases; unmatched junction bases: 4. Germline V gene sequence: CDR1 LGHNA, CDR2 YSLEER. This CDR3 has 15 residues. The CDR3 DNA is TGCGCCAGCAGCCAAGGGGACAGACCGAATGAAAAACTGTTTTTT. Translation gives CASSQGDRPNEKLFF.

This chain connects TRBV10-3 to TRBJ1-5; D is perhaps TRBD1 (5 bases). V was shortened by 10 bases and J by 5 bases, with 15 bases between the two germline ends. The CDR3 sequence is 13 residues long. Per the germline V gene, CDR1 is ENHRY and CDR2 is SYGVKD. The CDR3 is CATQVQGDQPQHF. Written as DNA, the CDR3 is TGTGCCACCCAAGTCCAGGGCGATCAGCCCCAGCATTTT.

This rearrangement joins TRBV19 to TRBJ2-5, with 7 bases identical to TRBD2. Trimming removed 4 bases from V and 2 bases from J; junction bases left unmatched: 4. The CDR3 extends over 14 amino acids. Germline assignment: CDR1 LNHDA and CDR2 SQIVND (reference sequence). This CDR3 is CASSTRTRQETQYF. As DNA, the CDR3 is TGTGCCAGTAGTACCCGGACTAGACAAGAGACCCAGTACTTC.

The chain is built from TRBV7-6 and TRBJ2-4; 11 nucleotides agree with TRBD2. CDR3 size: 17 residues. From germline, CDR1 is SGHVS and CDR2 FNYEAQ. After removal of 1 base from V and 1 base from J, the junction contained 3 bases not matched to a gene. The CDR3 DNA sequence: TGTGCCAGCAGCTTAGTAGCTAGCGGGAGGGCCAAAAACATTCAGTACTTC. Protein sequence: CASSLVASGRAKNIQYF.

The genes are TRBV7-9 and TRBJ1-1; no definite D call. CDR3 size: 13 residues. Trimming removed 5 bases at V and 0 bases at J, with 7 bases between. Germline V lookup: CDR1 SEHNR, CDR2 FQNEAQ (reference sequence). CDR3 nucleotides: TGTGCCAGCAGCAATATGTTGAACACTGAAGCTTTCTTT. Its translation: CASSNMLNTEAFF.

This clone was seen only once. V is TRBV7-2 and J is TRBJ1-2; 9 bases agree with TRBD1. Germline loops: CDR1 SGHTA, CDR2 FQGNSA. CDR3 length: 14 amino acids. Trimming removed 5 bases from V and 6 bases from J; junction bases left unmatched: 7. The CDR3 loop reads CASSPQTGGNGYTF. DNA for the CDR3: TGTGCCAGCAGCCCGCAGACAGGGGGAAATGGCTACACCTTC.

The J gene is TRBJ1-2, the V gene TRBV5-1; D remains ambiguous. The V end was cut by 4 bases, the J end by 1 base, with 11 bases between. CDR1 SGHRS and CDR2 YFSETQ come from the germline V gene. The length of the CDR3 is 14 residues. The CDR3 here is CASSPTEINYGYTF. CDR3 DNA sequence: TGCGCCAGCAGCCCGACGGAGATTAACTATGGCTACACCTTC.